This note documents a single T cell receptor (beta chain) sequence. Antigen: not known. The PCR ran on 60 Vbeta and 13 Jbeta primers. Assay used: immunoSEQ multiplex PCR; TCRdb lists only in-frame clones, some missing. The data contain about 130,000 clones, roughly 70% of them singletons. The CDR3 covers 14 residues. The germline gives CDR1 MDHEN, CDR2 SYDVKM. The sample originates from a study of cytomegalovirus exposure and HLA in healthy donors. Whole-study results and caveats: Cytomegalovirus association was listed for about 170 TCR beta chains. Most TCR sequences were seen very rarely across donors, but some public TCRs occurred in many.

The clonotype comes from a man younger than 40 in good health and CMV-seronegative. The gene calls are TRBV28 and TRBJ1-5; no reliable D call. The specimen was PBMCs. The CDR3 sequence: CAAKAHYSNQPQHF. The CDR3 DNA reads TGTGCTGCTAAGGCCCACTATAGCAATCAGCCCCAGCATTTT.